The subject of this entry is one T cell receptor (beta chain). CDR1 is LNHDA and CDR2 is SQIVND in the germline V gene (reference sequence). This CDR3 has 15 residues. V was clipped by 10 bases and J by 6 bases, with 22 bases between them. Assay used: immunoSEQ multiplex PCR; TCRdb lists only in-frame clones, some missing. Of hundreds of thousands of clones in the sample, 88% were seen once. This entry belongs to a study of shared T cell receptors in the human thymus. These same data were also listed under a study on human thymus T cells. That study adds: Related research examined unrelated individuals and reported that their thymic repertoires overlapped highly.

Sequencing was done on a sample of thymocytes. The chain links TRBV19 to TRBJ1-5; D is unresolved. This clonotype was sampled from a boy younger than two with a congenital heart defect. The CDR3 loop reads CATLGREELGQPQHF. CDR3 sequence (DNA): TGTGCCACCCTCGGGAGGGAAGAATTAGGTCAGCCCCAGCATTTT.